This TCR beta chain was identified in a study of neurological immune-mediated disorders. The study, taken as a whole, reports: In HTLV-1-associated myelopathy, TCR clonal expansion was greatest, and in multiple sclerosis it was least, below healthy controls.

Germline V CDR1 and CDR2: KGHSH, LQKENI. V was pared by 1 base and J by 7 bases, with 14 bases between. This CDR3 has 14 amino acids. In its sample, this clonotype was seen many times. Its matching antigen is unknown. TCRdb recomputed calls from the 5' RACE reads with MiXCR, one row per CDR3 protein. This sample has over 65,000 distinct CDR3 sequences; roughly 2.6% occur once, and the top ten carry more than 0.95%. Material: PBMCs. V and J are TRBV18 and TRBJ2-7; D could derive from TRBD1 or TRBD2 (5 bases each). The sequence derives from a woman in her 30s with multiple sclerosis. Written as DNA, the CDR3 is TGTGCCAGCTCACCACTTGGCCAGGGAGATGAGCAGTACTTC. Its translation is CASSPLGQGDEQYF.